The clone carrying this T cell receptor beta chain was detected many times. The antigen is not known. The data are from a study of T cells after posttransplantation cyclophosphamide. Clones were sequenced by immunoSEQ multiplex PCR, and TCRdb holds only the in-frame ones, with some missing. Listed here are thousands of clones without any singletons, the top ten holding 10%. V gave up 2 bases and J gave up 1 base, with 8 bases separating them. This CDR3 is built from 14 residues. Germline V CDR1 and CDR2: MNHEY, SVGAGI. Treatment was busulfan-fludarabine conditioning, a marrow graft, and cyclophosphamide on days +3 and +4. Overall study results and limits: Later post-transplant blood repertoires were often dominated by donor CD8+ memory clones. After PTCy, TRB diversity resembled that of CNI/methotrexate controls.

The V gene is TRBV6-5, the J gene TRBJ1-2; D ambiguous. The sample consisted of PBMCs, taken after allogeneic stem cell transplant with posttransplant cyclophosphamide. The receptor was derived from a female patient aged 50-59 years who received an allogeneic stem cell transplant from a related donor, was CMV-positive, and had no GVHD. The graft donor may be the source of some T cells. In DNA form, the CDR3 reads TGTGCCAGCAGTTACCGGGGAGGTAACTATGGCTACACCTTC. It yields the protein CASSYRGGNYGYTF.